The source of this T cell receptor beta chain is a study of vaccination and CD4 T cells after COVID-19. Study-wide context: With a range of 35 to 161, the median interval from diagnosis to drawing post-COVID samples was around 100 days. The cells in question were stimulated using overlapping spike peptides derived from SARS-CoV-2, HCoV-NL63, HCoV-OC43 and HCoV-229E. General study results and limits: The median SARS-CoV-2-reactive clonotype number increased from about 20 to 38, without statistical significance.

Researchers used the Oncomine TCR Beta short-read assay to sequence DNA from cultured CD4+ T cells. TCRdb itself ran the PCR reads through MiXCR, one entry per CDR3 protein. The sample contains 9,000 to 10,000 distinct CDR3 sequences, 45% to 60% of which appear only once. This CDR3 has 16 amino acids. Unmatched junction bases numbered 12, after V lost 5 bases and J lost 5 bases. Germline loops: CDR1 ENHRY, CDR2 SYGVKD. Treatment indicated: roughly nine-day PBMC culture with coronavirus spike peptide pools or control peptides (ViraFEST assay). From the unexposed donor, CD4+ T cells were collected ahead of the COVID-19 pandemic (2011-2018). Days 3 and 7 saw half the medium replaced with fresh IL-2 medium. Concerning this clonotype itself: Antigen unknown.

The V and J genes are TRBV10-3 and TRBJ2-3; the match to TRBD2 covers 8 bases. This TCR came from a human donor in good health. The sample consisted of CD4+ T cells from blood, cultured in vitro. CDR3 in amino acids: CAISSGLSGGEDTQYF. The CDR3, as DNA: TGTGCCATCAGTTCGGGCCTAAGCGGGGGCGAAGATACGCAGTATTTT.